This T cell receptor (beta chain) came from a study of human T cells and chemical hapten exposure (dated by TCRdb to the early 2020s). At the level of the whole study: The libraries were sequenced as a pool, and the TCR yield per sample differed mostly because of small variations in library volumes within the pool. This study followed changes in the peripheral blood TCR repertoire in vivo during primary and secondary sensitization of alopecia patients to the hapten diphenylcyclopropenone (DPC). From each blood RNA sample, both TCR alpha and TCR beta chains were sequenced. The paper as a whole reports these results and caveats: No change with DPC sensitization was found in the number of TCRs above 1 in 1000 frequency, and no evidence of global repertoire structure alterations was found. After repeated subsampling, changes were observed in the strength of the expansion versus patch-test correlation and in the threshold at which the correlation became significant.

Regarding this clonotype: It has no known antigen specificity. Base-call qualities are not available, and no considerably larger clone is one nucleotide away.

Trimming costs V 8 bases and J 3 bases, and their ends lie 11 bases apart. From the cysteine up to the phenylalanine, the CDR3 has a length of 12 residues. The entry retains the CDR3 DNA only, 36 bases that are in frame from base 1. The germline V gene sets CDR1 to SGHVS and CDR2 to FQNEAQ. Total RNA was extracted from unfractionated whole blood collected in Tempus Blood RNA tubes. Roughly 5 healthy volunteers served as TCR sequencing controls and were bled at day 0, 2 weeks and 6 weeks. Library creation used 5' RACE. The instrument was an Illumina MiSeq. Library preparation attached unique molecular identifiers to individual cDNA molecules for quantitative, reproducible TCR counting. In the source study's methods: The median number of TCRs per sample was roughly 98,000, ranging from about 23,224 to 750,000. V, J and CDR3 annotation of the TCR reads was carried out using the Decombinator software suite. For PS versus PT1 abundance plots, all samples were subsampled to the same number of TCRs (28,000). Expanded TCRs were defined as absent before sensitization and observed at least eight times at the 2-week time point. TCRdb itself trimmed the public reads at Q25 with fastp, ran MiXCR and retained productive beta chains. Each CDR3 protein appears once, grouped with its most common genes and DNA. What appears here as the V and J calls and clone size reflects TCRdb's work, not the paper's. A total of about 140,000 distinct CDR3 sequences appear in this sample, roughly 4% of them only once. The ten largest clones take up more than 1.2% of the sample.

The receptor comes from a female donor in good health. The receptor chain draws on TRBV7-8 and TRBJ2-7; the best D guess is TRBD2, with 6 bases matching. The nucleotide sequence is TGTGCCAGCGGGGCGGGGTTCTACGAGCAGTACTTC. It codes for CASGAGFYEQYF.